The 28 T cell receptor beta chains below come from one sample, sequenced in a study of shared clonotypes between healthy human individuals. Profiled with immunoSEQ multiplex PCR; TCRdb holds only in-frame clones, not every one. The sample contains under 1,900,000 clones, approximately 98.5% of which appear only once. The source material was naive CD4+ T cells sorted from blood. The subset denotes: CD45RA+ positively selected. The receptors derive from a man between 25 and 39 years old in good health.

This chain joins TRBV4-3 and TRBJ2-7; tentative D call: TRBD1 (6 bases). The CDR3 extends over 13 amino acids. The ends were cut back, 4 bases at V and 2 bases at J, with 9 bases in the middle. The V gene's germline CDR1 is LGHNA and CDR2 YSLEER. The CDR3 region has the DNA TGCGCCAGCAGCCGGGACACAACCTACGAGCAGTACTTC. Translated: CASSRDTTYEQYF.

The chain links TRBV4-1 to TRBJ2-2; 9 bases are shared with TRBD1. The V gene end was trimmed by 3 bases and the J gene end by 7 bases; junction bases not matched to a gene: 12. There are 17 residues in the CDR3. Per the germline V gene, CDR1 is MGHRA and CDR2 is YSYEKL. In DNA, the CDR3 is TGCGCCAGCAGCCAGCTTTTTGGGACAGGGTCAAGCGGGGAGCTGTTTTTT. It is translated as CASSQLFGTGSSGELFF.

This clone has just one count. The CDR3 spells CASSVRGGYTF. Here the CDR3 DNA reads TGTGCCAGCAGTGTACGGGGTGGCTACACCTTC. This chain connects TRBV28 to TRBJ1-2, with D uncertain. V was trimmed by 5 bases and J by 7 bases, leaving 8 bases between them. The germline V gene has CDR1 MDHEN and CDR2 SYDVKM. This CDR3 contains 11 residues.

This clone was seen only once. The rearrangement links TRBV7-9 to TRBJ1-2; 7 bases agree with TRBD1. CDR3 length: 13 residues. Per germline, CDR1 SEHNR and CDR2 FQNEAQ (reference sequence). V trimming: 5 bases; J trimming: 6 bases; junction bases outside the gene matches: 6. This CDR3 is CASSNRDSHGYTF. CDR3 sequence (DNA): TGTGCCAGCAGCAACCGGGACAGCCATGGCTACACCTTC.

The J gene is TRBJ1-2, the V gene TRBV5-4; D not resolved. Deletions cut 0 bases from V and 0 bases from J, with 9 bases between. Germline values: CDR1 SGHNT, CDR2 YYREEE (reference sequence). CDR3 size: 15 residues. CDR3 region: CASSLGKVANYGYTF. The DNA for the CDR3 is TGTGCCAGCAGCTTGGGGAAAGTAGCTAACTATGGCTACACCTTC.

The V gene is TRBV29-1, the J gene TRBJ1-1; D gene unclear. The CDR3 contains 13 residues. The germline V and J ends were trimmed by 3 bases and 1 base, with 9 bases remaining between them. CDR1 SQVTM and CDR2 ANQGSEA come from the germline V gene. DNA for the CDR3: TGCAGCGTTGAGTTGGGTACGAACACTGAAGCTTTCTTT. It translates to CSVELGTNTEAFF.

This chain links TRBV19 with TRBJ1-3, with TRBD1 identical over 12 bases. CDR3 length equals 18 residues. Germline CDR1 and CDR2: LNHDA and SQIVND (reference sequence). The J segment lost 2 bases and the V segment lost 6 bases, leaving 11 bases of the junction unmatched. The CDR3 sequence: CASRATGTGGRTGNTIYF. The CDR3 DNA reads TGTGCCAGTAGAGCGACCGGGACAGGGGGCCGAACTGGAAACACCATATATTTT.

As for this clone: Other DNA sequences in this sample translate to the same CDR3. The genes are TRBV7-9 and TRBJ1-2, with D unclear. V lost 5 bases and J 8 bases, leaving 6 bases between the germline ends. Per the germline V gene, CDR1 is SEHNR and CDR2 is FQNEAQ (reference sequence). The CDR3 contains 10 residues. The CDR3 protein is CASSPEGYTF. In DNA form, the CDR3 reads TGTGCCAGCAGCCCAGAAGGCTACACCTTC.

The genes are TRBV5-4 and TRBJ1-5; 7 nucleotides match TRBD1. The CDR3 runs 15 residues. J lost 7 bases, V lost 4 bases, and 11 bases had no gene match. Germline CDR1 reads SGHNT; CDR2 reads YYREEE (reference sequence). The CDR3 bases are TGTGCCAGCAGCCGCAGGGGGGTGGGGGAACAGCCCCAGCATTTT. It translates to CASSRRGVGEQPQHF.

The chain uses TRBV29-1 and TRBJ2-3; D is possibly TRBD1 (6 bases). The CDR3 covers 14 residues. Germline CDR1 reads SQVTM; CDR2 reads ANQGSEA. Trimming shortened V by 4 bases and J by 0 bases, and 11 bases separated the two germline ends. The CDR3 spells CSVGTASSTDTQYF. CDR3 nucleotide sequence: TGCAGCGTTGGGACAGCGTCTAGCACAGATACGCAGTATTTT.

The J gene is TRBJ2-3, the V gene TRBV7-2; D could derive from TRBD1 or TRBD2 (6 bases each). The V end was cut by 4 bases, the J end by 7 bases, with 24 bases between. Per the germline V gene, CDR1 is SGHTA and CDR2 is FQGNSA. The CDR3 covers 17 residues. The CDR3 DNA sequence: TGTGCCAGCAGCTCCCTCGGGGAGCGGTTAGGGGGGTATACGCAGTATTTT. It specifies CASSSLGERLGGYTQYF.

With respect to this clone: Its ends do not fully match the called genes, so a read error is possible. V is TRBV28 and J is TRBJ2-7; D is perhaps TRBD1 (5 bases). CDR1 and CDR2 from the germline V gene are MDHEN and SYDVKM. The CDR3 runs to 13 residues. CDR3: CASSLRGVTASTF. The CDR3 DNA reads TGTGCCAGCAGTTTAAGGGGCGTGACGGCCAGTACCTTC.

This clone has a single count. At the DNA level, this CDR3 is encoded by other sequences in the same sample as well. The genes are TRBV21-1 and TRBJ2-7; TRBD2, the table's D call, was not compared with the DNA. TRBV21-1 is a pseudogene. The CDR3 length is 14 residues. Here the CDR3 reads CASSKASATYEQYF. In DNA form, the CDR3 reads TGTGCCAGCAGCAAAGCGTCCGCGACCTACGAGCAGTACTTC.

The CDR3 sequence is CASSLDPGGDQPQHF. The DNA of the CDR3 is TGCGCCAGCAGCTTGGATCCCGGGGGCGACCAGCCCCAGCATTTT. The chain uses TRBV5-1 and TRBJ1-5; D might be TRBD1 (6 bases). Germline V CDR1 and CDR2: SGHRS, YFSETQ. This CDR3 is built from 15 residues. V lost 0 bases and J 7 bases, leaving 14 bases between the germline ends.

Comments on this clone: Other DNA sequences in this sample translate to the same CDR3. The chain uses TRBV28 and TRBJ1-5; 8 bases align to TRBD1. Germline CDR1 reads MDHEN; CDR2 reads SYDVKM. The junction had 9 bases not matched to a gene; V was cut back by 6 bases and J by 2 bases. The CDR3 runs to 16 residues. For the CDR3, the DNA is TGTGCCAGCAGCCTAAGACAGGGGACGGGCAATCAGCCCCAGCATTTT. Translation gives CASSLRQGTGNQPQHF.

The sample holds one count of this clone. V gene TRBV11-3 combines with J gene TRBJ2-1, with D possibly TRBD2 on 5 matching bases. Per germline, CDR1 SGHNT and CDR2 YENEEA. The CDR3 length is 17 residues. Trimming shortened V by 0 bases and J by 7 bases, and 19 bases separated the two germline ends. CDR3 residues: CASSLDGRTRGINEQFF. CDR3 DNA sequence: TGTGCCAGCAGCTTAGACGGGCGGACCCGGGGTATAAATGAGCAGTTCTTC.

The chain uses TRBV2 and TRBJ2-7, with D tentatively TRBD2 (6 bases). Germline CDR1 and CDR2: SNHLY and FYNNEI. The CDR3 is made up of 12 amino acids. CDR3 bases: TGTGGTAGCGGCGATACGGCCTACGAGCAGTACTTC. This codes for CGSGDTAYEQYF.

This clone occurred once. The rearrangement uses TRBV5-1 and TRBJ1-4; the D is unclear. The CDR3 covers 16 residues. Looked up from germline, CDR1 is SGHRS and CDR2 is YFSETQ. V dropped 0 bases and J dropped 4 bases, with 13 bases sitting between them. The CDR3 loop is CASSLGTTTGNEKLFF. The CDR3 region has the DNA TGCGCCAGCAGCTTGGGTACGACGACGGGTAATGAAAAACTGTTTTTT.

The DNA for the CDR3 is TGTGCCAGTAGTACCCTCAGGGGGCATGAGCAGTTCTTC. Residues: CASSTLRGHEQFF. The gene calls are TRBV19 and TRBJ2-1; 8 bases line up with TRBD1. Per the germline V gene, CDR1 is LNHDA and CDR2 is SQIVND (reference sequence). Trimming at V came to 4 bases and at J to 8 bases, leaving 4 bases not matched to a gene. The CDR3 has 13 amino acids.

The rearrangement uses TRBV5-4 and TRBJ2-7; D is possibly TRBD1 (6 bases). This CDR3 comprises 14 residues. Trimming left V 3 bases short and J 2 bases short, with 12 bases between. Germline CDR1 SGHNT, CDR2 YYREEE (reference sequence). The CDR3 sequence is CASSSYWTAYEQYF. CDR3 DNA sequence: TGTGCCAGCAGCTCTTATTGGACAGCCTACGAGCAGTACTTC.

This chain joins TRBV10-3 and TRBJ2-5, with a possible D match to TRBD1 (5 bases). V was shortened by 11 bases and J by 2 bases, with 12 bases between the two germline ends. The CDR3 has 12 residues. Germline-derived CDR1 and CDR2 are ENHRY and SYGVKD. The CDR3 sequence is CASGAGQETQYF. DNA for the CDR3: TGTGCCTCCGGCGCAGGGCAAGAGACCCAGTACTTC.

The V gene is TRBV6-6, the J gene TRBJ2-3, with TRBD2 as a possible D gene (5 bases). The ends were cut back, 2 bases at V and 0 bases at J, with 9 bases in the middle. CDR1 is MNHNY and CDR2 is SVGAGI in the germline V gene (reference sequence). The CDR3 spans 15 residues. The CDR3 loop reads CASSYGRASTDTQYF. The CDR3, as DNA: TGTGCCAGCAGTTACGGGAGAGCTAGCACAGATACGCAGTATTTT.

The CDR3 DNA is TGTGCCAGCAGCCGACAGGCGTACACCGGGGAGCTGTTTTTT. Residues: CASSRQAYTGELFF. This chain uses TRBV6-5 with TRBJ2-2; TRBD1 might be the D (6 bases). The CDR3 consists of 14 residues. CDR1 and CDR2 from the germline V gene are MNHEY and SVGAGI. Trimming took off 6 bases at V and 3 bases at J, with 11 bases between the two ends.

This chain links TRBV5-1 with TRBJ2-5; D is uncertain. From germline, CDR1 is SGHRS and CDR2 YFSETQ. Trimming cost V 0 bases and J 5 bases, with 8 bases left between them. The CDR3 sequence is 13 residues long. The CDR3 sequence: CASSLGGMETQYF. The CDR3 region has the DNA TGCGCCAGCAGCTTGGGGGGTATGGAGACCCAGTACTTC. Combining the CDR3 with reference TRBV5-1 and TRBJ2-5 gives the whole variable domain KAGVTQTPRYLIKTRGQQVTLSCSPISGHRSVSWYQQTPGQGLQFLFEYFSETQRNKGNFPGRFSGRQFSNSRSEMNVSTLELGDSALYLCASSLGGMETQYFGPGTRLLVL.

For the CDR3, the DNA is TGTGCCAGCAGTACGGGGTCCTACAATGAGCAGTTCTTC. It specifies CASSTGSYNEQFF. The V gene is TRBV7-2, the J gene TRBJ2-1; TRBD2 might be the D (5 bases). Trimming removed 6 bases from V and 1 base from J, with 7 bases in between. The CDR3 runs to 13 residues. CDR1 SGHTA and CDR2 FQGNSA come from the germline V gene.

This rearrangement joins TRBV18 to TRBJ2-5; D ambiguous. The ends were cut back, 0 bases at V and 4 bases at J, with 12 bases in the middle. The length of the CDR3 is 15 residues. CDR1 is KGHSH, CDR2 LQKENI, per germline. CDR3 in DNA: TGTGCCAGCTCACCACCGGAGTGGGTTCGAGAGACCCAGTACTTC. Translation: CASSPPEWVRETQYF.

The V call is TRBV6-5, the J call TRBJ1-5, with a possible D match to TRBD1 (5 bases). Germline V gene data show CDR1 as MNHEY and CDR2 as SVGAGI. The length of the CDR3 is 16 residues. The V end lost 4 bases, the J end lost 7 bases, and 20 bases lay between the germline ends. CDR3 loop: CASSSSGGTGGQPQHF. The CDR3 coding sequence is TGTGCCAGCAGTTCTAGTGGGGGGACCGGAGGCCAGCCCCAGCATTTT.

This chain joins TRBV2 and TRBJ1-5; D not resolved. V lost 8 bases and J lost 7, with 15 bases in between. Germline V lookup: CDR1 SNHLY, CDR2 FYNNEI. The CDR3 has 13 amino acids. Here the CDR3 reads CASGVRGGQPQHF. The CDR3 bases are TGTGCCAGCGGGGTCCGGGGTGGCCAGCCCCAGCATTTT.